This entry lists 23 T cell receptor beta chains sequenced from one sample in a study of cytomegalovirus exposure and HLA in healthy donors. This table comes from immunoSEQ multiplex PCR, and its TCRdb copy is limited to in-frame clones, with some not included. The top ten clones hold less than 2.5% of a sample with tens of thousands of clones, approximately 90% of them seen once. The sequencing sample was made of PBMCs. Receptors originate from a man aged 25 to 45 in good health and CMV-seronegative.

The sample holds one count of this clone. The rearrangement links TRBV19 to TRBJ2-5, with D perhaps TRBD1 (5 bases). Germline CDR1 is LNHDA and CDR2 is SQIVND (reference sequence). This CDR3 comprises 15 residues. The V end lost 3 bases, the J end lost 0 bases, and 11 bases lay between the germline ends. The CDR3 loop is CASSIGGAYQETQYF. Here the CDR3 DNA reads TGTGCCAGTAGTATCGGTGGGGCGTACCAAGAGACCCAGTACTTC.

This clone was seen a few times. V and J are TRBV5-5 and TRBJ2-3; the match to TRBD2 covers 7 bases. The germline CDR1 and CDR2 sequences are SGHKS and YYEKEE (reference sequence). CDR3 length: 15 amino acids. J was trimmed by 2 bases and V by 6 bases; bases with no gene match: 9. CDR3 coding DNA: TGTGCCAGCACGCTAGCCCGGGGGGACACAGATACGCAGTATTTT. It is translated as CASTLARGDTDTQYF.

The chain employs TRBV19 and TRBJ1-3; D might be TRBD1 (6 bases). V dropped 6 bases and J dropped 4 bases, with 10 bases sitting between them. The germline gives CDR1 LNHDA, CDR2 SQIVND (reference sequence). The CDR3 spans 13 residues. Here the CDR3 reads CASSRGSGNTIYF. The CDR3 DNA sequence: TGTGCCAGTAGCAGGGGCTCCGGAAACACCATATATTTT. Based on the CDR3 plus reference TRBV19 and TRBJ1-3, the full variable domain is DGGITQSPKYLFRKEGQNVTLSCEQNLNHDAMYWYRQDPGQGLRLIYYSQIVNDFQKGDIAEGYSVSREKKESFPLTVTSAQKNPTAFYLCASSRGSGNTIYFGEGSWLTVV.

CDR3 amino acids: CASSYVSGSGNTIYF. The CDR3 nucleotides are TGTGCCAGCAGTTATGTGAGTGGCTCTGGAAACACCATATATTTT. The chain employs TRBV6-5 and TRBJ1-3; no reliable D call. Trimming stripped 3 bases from V and 0 bases from J, with 9 bases between. The CDR3 covers 15 residues. Germline values: CDR1 MNHEY, CDR2 SVGAGI.

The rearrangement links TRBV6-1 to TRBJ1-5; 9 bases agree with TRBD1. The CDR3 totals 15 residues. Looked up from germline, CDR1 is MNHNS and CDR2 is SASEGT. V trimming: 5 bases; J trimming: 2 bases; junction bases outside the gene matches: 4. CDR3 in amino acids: CASSWDRVGNQPQHF. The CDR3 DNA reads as TGTGCCAGCAGTTGGGACAGGGTAGGCAATCAGCCCCAGCATTTT.

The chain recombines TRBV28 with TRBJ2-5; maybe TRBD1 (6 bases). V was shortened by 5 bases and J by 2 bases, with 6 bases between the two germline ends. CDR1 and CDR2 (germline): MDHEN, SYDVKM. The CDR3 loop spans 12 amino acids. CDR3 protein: CASSGQQETQYF. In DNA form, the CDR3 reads TGTGCCAGCAGTGGACAGCAAGAGACCCAGTACTTC.

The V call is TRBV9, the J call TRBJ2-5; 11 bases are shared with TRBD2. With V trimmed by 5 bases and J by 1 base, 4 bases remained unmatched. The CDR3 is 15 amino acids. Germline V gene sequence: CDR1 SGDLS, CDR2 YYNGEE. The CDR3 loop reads CASSLAGGSQETQYF. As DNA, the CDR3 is TGTGCCAGCAGTCTAGCGGGAGGCTCCCAAGAGACCCAGTACTTC.

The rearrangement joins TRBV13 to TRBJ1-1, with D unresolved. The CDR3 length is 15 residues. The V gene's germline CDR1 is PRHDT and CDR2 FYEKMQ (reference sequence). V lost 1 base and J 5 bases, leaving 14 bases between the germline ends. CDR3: CASSLVAGSKTEAFF. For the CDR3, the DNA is TGTGCCAGCAGCTTAGTTGCGGGAAGTAAGACTGAAGCTTTCTTT.

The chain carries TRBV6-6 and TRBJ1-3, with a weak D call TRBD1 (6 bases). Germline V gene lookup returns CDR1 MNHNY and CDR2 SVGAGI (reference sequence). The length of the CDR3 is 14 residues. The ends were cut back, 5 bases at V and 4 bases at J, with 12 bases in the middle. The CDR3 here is CASSTGKLGNTIYF. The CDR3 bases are TGTGCCAGCAGTACAGGGAAATTGGGAAACACCATATATTTT.

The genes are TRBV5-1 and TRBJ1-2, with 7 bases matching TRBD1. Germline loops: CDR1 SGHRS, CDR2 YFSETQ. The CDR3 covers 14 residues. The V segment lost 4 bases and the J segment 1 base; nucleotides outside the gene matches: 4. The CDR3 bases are TGCGCCAGCAGCCGCGGACAGGATAACTATGGCTACACCTTC. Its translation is CASSRGQDNYGYTF.

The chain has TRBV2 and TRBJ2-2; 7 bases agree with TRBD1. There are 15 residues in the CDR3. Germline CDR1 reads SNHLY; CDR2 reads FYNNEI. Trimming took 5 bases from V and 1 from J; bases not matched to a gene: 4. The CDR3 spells CASSTGVGNTGELFF. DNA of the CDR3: TGTGCCAGCAGTACAGGGGTGGGGAACACCGGGGAGCTGTTTTTT.

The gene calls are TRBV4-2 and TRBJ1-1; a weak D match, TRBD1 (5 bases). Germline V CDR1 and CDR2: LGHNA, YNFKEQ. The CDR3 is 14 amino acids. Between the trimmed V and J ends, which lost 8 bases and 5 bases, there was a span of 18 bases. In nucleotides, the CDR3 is TGTGCCAGCTCACAAGACTGGGGGAGGACTGAAGCTTTCTTT. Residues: CASSQDWGRTEAFF.

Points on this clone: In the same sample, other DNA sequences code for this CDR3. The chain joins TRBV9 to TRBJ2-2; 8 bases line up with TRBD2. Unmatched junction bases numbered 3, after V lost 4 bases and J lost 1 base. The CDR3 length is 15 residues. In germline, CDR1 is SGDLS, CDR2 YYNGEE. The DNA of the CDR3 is TGTGCCAGCAGCTTCAGCGGGGGGAACACCGGGGAGCTGTTTTTT. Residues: CASSFSGGNTGELFF. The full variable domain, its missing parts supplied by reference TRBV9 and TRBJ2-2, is DSGVTQTPKHLITATGQRVTLRCSPRSGDLSVYWYQQSLDQGLQFLIQYYNGEERAKGNILERFSAQQFPDLHSELNLSSLELGDSALYFCASSFSGGNTGELFFGEGSRLTVL.

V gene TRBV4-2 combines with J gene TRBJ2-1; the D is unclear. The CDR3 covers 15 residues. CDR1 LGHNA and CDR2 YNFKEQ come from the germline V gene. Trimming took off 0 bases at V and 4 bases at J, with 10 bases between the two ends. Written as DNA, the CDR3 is TGTGCCAGCAGCCAAGAACGCGTCAGGTACAATGAGCAGTTCTTC. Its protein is CASSQERVRYNEQFF.

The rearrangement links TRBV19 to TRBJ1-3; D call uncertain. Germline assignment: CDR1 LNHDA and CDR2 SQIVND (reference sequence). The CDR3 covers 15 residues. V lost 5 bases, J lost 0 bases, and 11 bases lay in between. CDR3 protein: CASSEAQFSGNTIYF. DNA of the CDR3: TGTGCCAGTAGTGAAGCACAGTTCTCTGGAAACACCATATATTTT.

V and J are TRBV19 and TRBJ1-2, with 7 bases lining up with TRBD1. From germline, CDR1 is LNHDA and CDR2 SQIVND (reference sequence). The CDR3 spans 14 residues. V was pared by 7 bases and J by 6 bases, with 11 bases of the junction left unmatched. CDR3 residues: CASTLAGGWNGYTF. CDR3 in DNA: TGTGCCAGTACCCTGGCAGGGGGGTGGAATGGCTACACCTTC.

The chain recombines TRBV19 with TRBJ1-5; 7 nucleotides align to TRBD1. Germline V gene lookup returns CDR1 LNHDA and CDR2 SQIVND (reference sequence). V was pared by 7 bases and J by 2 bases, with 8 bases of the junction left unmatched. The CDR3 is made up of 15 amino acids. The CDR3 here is CASTTGRSGNQPQHF. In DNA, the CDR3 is TGTGCCAGTACGACAGGGAGGTCGGGCAATCAGCCCCAGCATTTT.

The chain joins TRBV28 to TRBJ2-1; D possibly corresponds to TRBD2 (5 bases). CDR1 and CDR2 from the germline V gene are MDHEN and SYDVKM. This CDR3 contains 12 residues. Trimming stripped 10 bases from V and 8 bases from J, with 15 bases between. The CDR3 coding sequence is TGTGCCACCAAACTCCATAGCGATGAGCAGTTCTTC. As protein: CATKLHSDEQFF.

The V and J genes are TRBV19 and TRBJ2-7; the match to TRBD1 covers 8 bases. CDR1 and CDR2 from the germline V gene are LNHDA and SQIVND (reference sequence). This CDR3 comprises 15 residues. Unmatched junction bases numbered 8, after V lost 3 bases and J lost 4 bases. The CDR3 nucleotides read TGTGCCAGTAGTATTCTTCCAGGACAGGGTTACGAGCAGTACTTC. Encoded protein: CASSILPGQGYEQYF.

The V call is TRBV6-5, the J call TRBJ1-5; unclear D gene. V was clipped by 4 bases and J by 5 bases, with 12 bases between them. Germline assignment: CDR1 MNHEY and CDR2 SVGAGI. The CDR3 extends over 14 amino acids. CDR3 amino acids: CASSFPLRDQPQHF. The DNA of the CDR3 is TGTGCCAGCAGTTTCCCGCTTCGAGATCAGCCCCAGCATTTT.

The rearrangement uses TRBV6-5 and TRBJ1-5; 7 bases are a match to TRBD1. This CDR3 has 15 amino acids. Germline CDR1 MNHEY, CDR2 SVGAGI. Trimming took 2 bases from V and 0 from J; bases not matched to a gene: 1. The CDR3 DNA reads TGTGCCAGCAGTTACGACAGGGATAGCAATCAGCCCCAGCATTTT. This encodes CASSYDRDSNQPQHF.

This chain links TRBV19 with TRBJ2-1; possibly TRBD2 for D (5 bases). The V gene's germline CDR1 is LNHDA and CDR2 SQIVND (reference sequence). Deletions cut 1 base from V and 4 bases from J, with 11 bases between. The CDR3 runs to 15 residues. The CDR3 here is CASSIALGGYNEQFF. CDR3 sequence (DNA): TGTGCCAGTAGTATAGCGCTGGGCGGGTACAATGAGCAGTTCTTC. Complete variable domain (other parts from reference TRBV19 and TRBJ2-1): DGGITQSPKYLFRKEGQNVTLSCEQNLNHDAMYWYRQDPGQGLRLIYYSQIVNDFQKGDIAEGYSVSREKKESFPLTVTSAQKNPTAFYLCASSIALGGYNEQFFGPGTRLTVL.

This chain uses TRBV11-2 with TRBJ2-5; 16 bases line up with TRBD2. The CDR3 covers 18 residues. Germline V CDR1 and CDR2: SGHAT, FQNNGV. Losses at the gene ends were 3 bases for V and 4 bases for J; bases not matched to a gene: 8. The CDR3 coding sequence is TGTGCCAGCAGCTTTACGTCCGGGACTAGCGGGGGGGGAGAGACCCAGTACTTC. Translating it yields CASSFTSGTSGGGETQYF.